This T cell receptor (beta chain) is from a study of CD8 T cells in Susac syndrome. Overall study context: Patients with Susac syndrome had blood drawn and were at that point therapy-naive, on corticosteroids, or on intravenous immunoglobulin alone.

The authors sequenced TCR beta from blood CD8+ and CD4+ T cells. Recently defined diagnostic criteria classed the Susac syndrome patients as definite or probable. While CD8+ and CD4+ T cells were isolated negatively, TEMRA cells were enriched by FACS. The CDR3 extends over 13 amino acids. The germline V and J ends were trimmed by 4 bases and 11 bases, with 16 bases remaining between them. Per germline, CDR1 SGHTA and CDR2 FQGTGA. An amount of RNA that ranged from about 0.45 to 1 ug was reverse transcribed with random hexamers. From the immunoSEQ multiplex PCR reads, TCRdb called clonotypes with MiXCR, one entry per CDR3 protein. Of about 120,000 distinct CDR3 sequences in the sample, 96% were seen once.

This sequence joins TRBV7-3 and TRBJ2-3, with D perhaps TRBD2 (9 bases). The origin of this receptor is a human donor with Susac syndrome. Sequenced input: CD4+ T cells from PBMCs. CDR3 amino acids: CASSSAGGTGQYF. CDR3 coding DNA: TGTGCCAGCAGCTCCGCGGGGGGGACAGGGCAGTATTTT.